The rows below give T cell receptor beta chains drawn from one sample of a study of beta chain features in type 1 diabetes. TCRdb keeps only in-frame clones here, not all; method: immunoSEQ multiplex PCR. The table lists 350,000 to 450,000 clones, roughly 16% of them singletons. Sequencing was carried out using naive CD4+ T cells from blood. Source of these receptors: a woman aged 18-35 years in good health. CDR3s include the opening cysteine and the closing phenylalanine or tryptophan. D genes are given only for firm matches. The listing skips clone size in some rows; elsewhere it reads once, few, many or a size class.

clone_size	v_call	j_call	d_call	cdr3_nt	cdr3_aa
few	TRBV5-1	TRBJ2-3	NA	TGCGCCAGCACCCGGGACACAGATACGCAGTATTTT	CASTRDTDTQYF
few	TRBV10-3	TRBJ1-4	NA	TGTGCCATCAGTGGACGGGGGGAAAAACTGTTTTTT	CAISGRGEKLFF
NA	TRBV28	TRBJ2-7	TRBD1	TGTGCCAGCAGTGGACCCGGGACAGTCTATGGGGAGCAGTACTTC	CASSGPGTVYGEQYF
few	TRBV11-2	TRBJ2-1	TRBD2	TGTGCCAGCAGCTTGGGACTAGCTGGGAATGAGCAGTTCTTC	CASSLGLAGNEQFF
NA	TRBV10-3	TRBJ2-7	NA	TGTGCCATCAGGACTCCGCGTAACCCCAACGAGCAGTACTTC	CAIRTPRNPNEQYF
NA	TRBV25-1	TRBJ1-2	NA	TGTGCCAGCAGTTCGGGGGAGCGAGGCTACACCTTC	CASSSGERGYTF
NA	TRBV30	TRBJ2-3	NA	TGTGCCTGGACCCTACACGGGACTCCATCAGATACGCAGTATTTT	CAWTLHGTPSDTQYF
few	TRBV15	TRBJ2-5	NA	TGTGCCACCAGCAGAGACCCTAAAGAGACCCAGTACTTC	CATSRDPKETQYF
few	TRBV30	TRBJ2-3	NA	TGTGCCTCCACCATTGGGGAGACAGATACGCAGTATTTT	CASTIGETDTQYF
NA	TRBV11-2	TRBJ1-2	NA	TGTGCCAGCAGCTTGGTCCGGGGAGGCTACACCTTC	CASSLVRGGYTF
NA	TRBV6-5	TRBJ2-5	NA	TGTGCCAGCAGTTACTCGAGGAGGGGGGGAAAGACCCAGTACTTC	CASSYSRRGGKTQYF
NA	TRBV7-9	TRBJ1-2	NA	TGTGCCAGCAGCTCAGGACACGGCTCTGTGGGTGGCTACACCTTC	CASSSGHGSVGGYTF
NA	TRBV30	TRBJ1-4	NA	TGTGCCTGGAGCCCGGGACACTTTAATGAAAAACTGTTTTTT	CAWSPGHFNEKLFF
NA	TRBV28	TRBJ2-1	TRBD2	TGTGCCAGCAGTTCCACGACTAGCGGGAGCTACAATGAGCAGTTCTTC	CASSSTTSGSYNEQFF
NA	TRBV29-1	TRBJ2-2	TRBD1	TGCAGCGGGACAGGCCACACCGGGGAGCTGTTTTTT	CSGTGHTGELFF
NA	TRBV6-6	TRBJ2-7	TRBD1	TGTGCCAGCAGTTACCCCCGGGACAGGGCCTACGAGCAGTACTTC	CASSYPRDRAYEQYF
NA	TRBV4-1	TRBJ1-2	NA	TGCGCCAGCAGCCCCCGACTTGTCGTGAGAGGCGATGGCTACACCTTC	CASSPRLVVRGDGYTF
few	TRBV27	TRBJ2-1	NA	TGTGCCAGCAGTTTATGGTACAGCAACTCCTACAATGAGCAGTTCTTC	CASSLWYSNSYNEQFF
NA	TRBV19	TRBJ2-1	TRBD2	TGTGCCAGTAGTGCCGGGACTAGAGCCTTCCTCTCCTACAATGAGCAGTTCTTC	CASSAGTRAFLSYNEQFF
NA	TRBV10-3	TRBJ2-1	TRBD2	TGTGCCATCAGGGGACTAGCGGACAATGAGCAGTTCTTC	CAIRGLADNEQFF
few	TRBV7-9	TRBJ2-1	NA	TGTGCCAGCAGCCCCACCGGGACACGGGCTAGGGATGAGCAGTTCTTC	CASSPTGTRARDEQFF
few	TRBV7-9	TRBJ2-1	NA	TGTGCCAGCAATCGGGGGTCCTCCTACAATGAGCAGTTCTTC	CASNRGSSYNEQFF
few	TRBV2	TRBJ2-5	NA	TGTGCCAGCAGGAAGGGGACCGGGGGAGCCGGGACCCAGTACTTC	CASRKGTGGAGTQYF
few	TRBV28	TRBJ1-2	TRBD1	TGTGCCAGCAGTCTCAGGGGGCCCTATGGCTACACCTTC	CASSLRGPYGYTF
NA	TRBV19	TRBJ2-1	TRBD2	TGTGCCAGTAATAGCGGGAGGGCCATGCTGTTCTTC	CASNSGRAMLFF
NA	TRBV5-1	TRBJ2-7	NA	TGCGCCAGCAGCCCAAACCCCTCGCGGCGGAGGAACGAGCAGTACTTC	CASSPNPSRRRNEQYF
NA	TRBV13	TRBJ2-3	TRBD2	TGTGCCAGCAGCTTTCGACTAGCGGGAGCATCAGATACGCAGTATTTT	CASSFRLAGASDTQYF
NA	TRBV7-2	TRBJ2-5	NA	TGTGCCAGCAGCTTAATGTCAGTCGGGGGAGAGACCCAGTACTTC	CASSLMSVGGETQYF
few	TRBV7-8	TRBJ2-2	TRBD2	TGTGCCAGCAGCCCGCGGGGGGTGACCACCGGGGAGCTGTTTTTT	CASSPRGVTTGELFF
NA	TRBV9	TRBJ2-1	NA	TGTGCCAGCAGCGTAGGTTGGGGGCTCTCCTACAATGAGCAGTTCTTC	CASSVGWGLSYNEQFF
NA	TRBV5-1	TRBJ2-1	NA	TGCGCCAGCAGCCAGGACAATGAGCAGTTCTTC	CASSQDNEQFF
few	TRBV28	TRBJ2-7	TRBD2	TGTGCCAGCAGGAGCGGGAGGTACGAGCAGTACTTC	CASRSGRYEQYF
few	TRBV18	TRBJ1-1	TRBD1	TGTGCCAGCTCACCAAGGACCGGACAGGGGGCCGAAGCTTTCTTT	CASSPRTGQGAEAFF
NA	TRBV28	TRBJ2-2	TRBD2	TGTGCCAGCAGTTTAGCGGGAGTAGTCACCGGGGAGCTGTTTTTT	CASSLAGVVTGELFF
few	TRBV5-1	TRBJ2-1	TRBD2	TGCGCCAGCAGCTGGGGGACTAGCGGGAGTAAGGGTGAGCAGTTCTTC	CASSWGTSGSKGEQFF
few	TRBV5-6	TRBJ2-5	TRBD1	TGTGCCAGCAGTTCAGACAGGGGGAGGCGAGAGACCCAGTACTTC	CASSSDRGRRETQYF
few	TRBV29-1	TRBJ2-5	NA	TGCAGCGTTGAGGGCGGCGGGGAGACCCAGTACTTC	CSVEGGGETQYF
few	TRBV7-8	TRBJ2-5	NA	TGTGCCAGCAGCTTATATGGGGGCTTGGGACTAAAGGTGGAGACCCAGTACTTC	CASSLYGGLGLKVETQYF
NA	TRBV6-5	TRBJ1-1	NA	TGTGCCAGCAGTTACCCAGCGGGGCGTGAGGCTTTCTTT	CASSYPAGREAFF
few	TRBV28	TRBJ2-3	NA	TGTGCCAGCTCAATTAAACCGTGGCGGCAAGATACGCAGTATTTT	CASSIKPWRQDTQYF
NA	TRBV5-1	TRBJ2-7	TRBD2	TGCGCCAGCAGCCCACTAGCGGAGAACTACGAGCAGTACTTC	CASSPLAENYEQYF
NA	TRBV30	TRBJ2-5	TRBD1	TGTGCCTGGAGCGCCCAGGGGGCTGGCGGAAAGACCCAGTACTTC	CAWSAQGAGGKTQYF